One sample yielded the 24 T cell receptor beta chains listed below, sequenced in a study of cytomegalovirus exposure and HLA in healthy donors. The PCR had 60 Vbeta and 13 Jbeta primers. Assay: immunoSEQ multiplex PCR; the TCRdb copy retains only in-frame clones and omits some. In the table there are roughly 130,000 clones, 79% of which are singletons. Sequenced: PBMCs. Every receptor here comes from a female donor in good health and CMV-seronegative.

V usage is TRBV19 and J usage is TRBJ1-2, with TRBD1 matching 7 bases. The CDR3 loop spans 14 amino acids. The V gene end was trimmed by 5 bases and the J gene end by 6 bases; junction bases not matched to a gene: 9. CDR1 and CDR2 (germline): LNHDA, SQIVND (reference sequence). The CDR3 region is CASSHRQGRNGYTF. In nucleotides, the CDR3 is TGTGCCAGTAGTCATCGACAGGGCAGGAATGGCTACACCTTC.

The V gene is TRBV6-4, the J gene TRBJ1-2; D is undetermined. Germline V gene lookup returns CDR1 MRHNA and CDR2 SNTAGT. The CDR3 consists of 12 residues. V was clipped by 8 bases and J by 2 bases, with 9 bases between them. Here the CDR3 DNA reads TGTGCCAGCCCTGAGGGAAACTATGGCTACACCTTC. Amino acids: CASPEGNYGYTF.

The chain is built from TRBV9 and TRBJ2-5; tentatively, D is TRBD2 (7 bases). Deletions cut 4 bases from V and 4 bases from J, with 20 bases between. Germline V gives CDR1 SGDLS, CDR2 YYNGEE. The CDR3 is made up of 16 amino acids. DNA of the CDR3: TGTGCCAGCAGCATTAGTCCCAGGGGAGGGCGAGAGACCCAGTACTTC. Translation: CASSISPRGGRETQYF.

This chain links TRBV15 with TRBJ2-3; D is perhaps TRBD1 (5 bases). V lost 5 bases and J 5 bases, leaving 20 bases between the germline ends. This CDR3 spans 16 amino acids. Germline CDR1 reads LNHNV; CDR2 reads YYDKDF (reference sequence). In DNA form, the CDR3 reads TGTGCCACCAGCTCAGGGAACGGACAAGCCCGAGATACGCAGTATTTT. This encodes CATSSGNGQARDTQYF.

The V call is TRBV5-1, the J call TRBJ1-4; no clear D gene. V was cut by 0 bases and J by 8 bases, with 11 bases left in between. Germline V gene lookup returns CDR1 SGHRS and CDR2 YFSETQ. The CDR3 has 14 residues. The CDR3 DNA is TGCGCCAGCAGCTTGGGGCGGGCCGGAGAAAAACTGTTTTTT. It is translated as CASSLGRAGEKLFF.

The rearrangement joins TRBV4-1 to TRBJ1-2; 12 bases match TRBD1. With 0 bases clipped from V and 5 bases from J, the junction kept 16 bases outside the gene matches. The CDR3 is made up of 20 amino acids. Germline CDR1 is MGHRA and CDR2 is YSYEKL. The CDR3 DNA follows: TGCGCCAGCAGCCAAGATTCCCGGGTGCGGGGACAGGGGGCAGGGTATGGCTACACCTTC. Translated, it gives CASSQDSRVRGQGAGYGYTF.

The V call is TRBV15, the J call TRBJ2-7; TRBD2 is a possible D gene (5 bases). This CDR3 has 17 amino acids. V shed 1 base and J shed 7 bases, with 23 bases lying between them. The germline CDR1 and CDR2 sequences are LNHNV and YYDKDF (reference sequence). Written as DNA, the CDR3 is TGTGCCACCAGCAGAGGAGGGCTAGCTGACTGGTTGGGAGAGCAGTACTTC. Protein sequence: CATSRGGLADWLGEQYF.

The CDR3 DNA follows: TGCGCCAGCAGCCAAGACACTAGCGGGAGGGAGCAGTTCTTC. Its protein is CASSQDTSGREQFF. The V and J genes are TRBV4-3 and TRBJ2-1, with 12 nucleotides matching TRBD2. Germline CDR1 reads LGHNA; CDR2 reads YSLEER. This CDR3 comprises 14 residues. V lost 0 bases to trimming and J lost 10 bases; unmatched junction nucleotides: 1.

The rearrangement joins TRBV5-1 to TRBJ1-1; the match to TRBD1 covers 7 bases. The CDR3 runs to 15 residues. The V segment lost 0 bases and the J segment 1 base; nucleotides outside the gene matches: 3. Germline V lookup: CDR1 SGHRS, CDR2 YFSETQ. This CDR3 is CASSLGTGENTEAFF. CDR3 in DNA: TGCGCCAGCAGCTTGGGCACAGGGGAGAACACTGAAGCTTTCTTT.

The V and J genes are TRBV19 and TRBJ1-3; TRBD1 aligns across 7 bases. Germline V gene sequence: CDR1 LNHDA, CDR2 SQIVND (reference sequence). With 7 bases clipped from V and 4 bases from J, the junction kept 10 bases outside the gene matches. There are 15 residues in the CDR3. The CDR3 loop is CASTWDREFGNTIYF. The CDR3 DNA reads as TGTGCCAGTACCTGGGACAGAGAGTTCGGAAACACCATATATTTT.

This rearrangement joins TRBV6-5 to TRBJ2-5; 8 bases fit TRBD2. This CDR3 has 15 residues. Germline V lookup: CDR1 MNHEY, CDR2 SVGAGI. With V trimmed by 0 bases and J by 9 bases, 9 bases remained unmatched. The CDR3 region is CASSYSRGPGGAQYF. The CDR3 DNA reads TGTGCCAGCAGTTACTCGAGAGGTCCGGGGGGGGCCCAGTACTTC.

The V call is TRBV4-3, the J call TRBJ1-4, with D unclear. CDR3 size: 15 residues. The V gene lost 0 bases and the J gene lost 5 bases, with 10 bases spanning the gap. Germline V gene lookup returns CDR1 LGHNA and CDR2 YSLEER. CDR3 nucleotides: TGCGCCAGCAGCCAAGAACCGGGGTCCAATGAAAAACTGTTTTTT. It specifies CASSQEPGSNEKLFF.

J is TRBJ2-5 and V is TRBV5-1; D is undetermined. The CDR3 contains 14 residues. V lost 1 base to trimming and J lost 0 bases, with 7 bases between them. The germline V gene has CDR1 SGHRS and CDR2 YFSETQ. The CDR3 DNA follows: TGCGCCAGCAGCTTGATCCCAGACCAAGAGACCCAGTACTTC. Translated: CASSLIPDQETQYF.

The chain joins TRBV28 to TRBJ1-4, with 8 bases aligning to TRBD1. The CDR3 sequence is 15 residues long. V dropped 5 bases and J dropped 2; count of bases not matched to a gene: 4. Germline V gene data show CDR1 as MDHEN and CDR2 as SYDVKM. The CDR3 bases are TGTGCCAGCAGTATGGACAGGGCTACTAATGAAAAACTGTTTTTT. Translating gives CASSMDRATNEKLFF.

The chain recombines TRBV18 with TRBJ1-1; 7 bases match TRBD1. J was trimmed by 3 bases and V by 4 bases; bases with no gene match: 8. Germline V gives CDR1 KGHSH, CDR2 LQKENI. CDR3 length: 15 residues. The CDR3 here is CASSLRQGEYTEAFF. CDR3 bases: TGTGCCAGCTCACTAAGACAGGGCGAGTACACTGAAGCTTTCTTT.

This chain joins TRBV7-3 and TRBJ1-2; no firm D call. The CDR3 length is 16 residues. CDR1 is SGHTA and CDR2 is FQGTGA in the germline V gene. The ends were cut back, 1 base at V and 0 bases at J, with 12 bases in the middle. The CDR3 DNA reads TGTGCCAGCAGCTTAAGTGATGGAGGAGCTAACTATGGCTACACCTTC. Translated, it gives CASSLSDGGANYGYTF.

The chain has TRBV10-3 and TRBJ2-7; 7 bases are shared with TRBD1. This CDR3 is built from 15 residues. V lost 0 bases, J lost 1 base, and 3 bases stayed unmatched. The V gene's germline CDR1 is ENHRY and CDR2 SYGVKD. CDR3 DNA: TGTGCCATCAGTGAGTCGGGGACAGAATCCTACGAGCAGTACTTC. Its protein is CAISESGTESYEQYF.

The chain recombines TRBV9 with TRBJ1-3, with TRBD1 as a possible D gene (5 bases). This CDR3 is 15 amino acids long. Germline CDR1 SGDLS, CDR2 YYNGEE. Trimming took 3 bases from V and 2 from J, leaving 12 bases between them. CDR3 in DNA: TGTGCCAGCAGCGAGGGGCGCGCGACTGGAAACACCATATATTTT. It is translated as CASSEGRATGNTIYF.

This clone has just a few counts. The DNA for the CDR3 is TGTGCCAGCAGCTTGGGCGGTAGCGGGGATCGGGTGAGAGAGCAGTTCTTC. Residues: CASSLGGSGDRVREQFF. V and J are TRBV5-4 and TRBJ2-1, with TRBD2 matching 8 bases. This CDR3 has 17 amino acids. Per germline, CDR1 SGHNT and CDR2 YYREEE (reference sequence). V shed 0 bases and J 10 bases; nucleotides not matched to a gene: 15.

Only one count was recorded for this clone. The V call is TRBV10-3, the J call TRBJ1-3, with 7 bases matching TRBD1. The CDR3 covers 15 residues. CDR1 ENHRY and CDR2 SYGVKD come from the germline V gene. V lost 8 bases, J lost 0 bases, and 7 bases stayed unmatched. CDR3 amino acids: CAIGRDRSSGNTIYF. The DNA of the CDR3 is TGTGCCATCGGGCGGGACAGAAGCTCTGGAAACACCATATATTTT.

This chain connects TRBV5-4 to TRBJ1-3; tentatively, D is TRBD1 (6 bases). Germline lookup yields CDR1 SGHNT and CDR2 YYREEE (reference sequence). The CDR3 spans 17 residues. The germline V and J ends were trimmed by 4 bases and 4 bases, with 21 bases remaining between them. The CDR3 region is CASSPVGGPQRGNTIYF. The CDR3, as DNA: TGTGCCAGCAGCCCGGTGGGGGGGCCTCAGCGGGGAAACACCATATATTTT. Drawing the rest from reference TRBV5-4 and TRBJ1-3, the complete variable domain is ETGVTQSPTHLIKTRGQQVTLRCSSQSGHNTVSWYQQALGQGPQFIFQYYREEENGRGNFPPRFSGLQFPNYSSELNVNALELDDSALYLCASSPVGGPQRGNTIYFGEGSWLTVV.

The J gene is TRBJ2-7, the V gene TRBV29-1; 15 bases line up with TRBD2. Losses at the gene ends were 6 bases for V and 4 bases for J; bases not matched to a gene: 10. The CDR3 contains 16 residues. Germline-derived CDR1 and CDR2 are SQVTM and ANQGSEA. The CDR3 nucleotides are TGCAGCGTGTGGGACACCGGGACTAGCGGGAGGTACGAGCAGTACTTC. It is translated as CSVWDTGTSGRYEQYF.

The rearrangement joins TRBV11-3 to TRBJ2-3; 9 bases map to TRBD2. The CDR3 runs 18 residues. From germline, CDR1 is SGHNT and CDR2 YENEEA. V lost 5 bases and J lost 1; bases outside the gene matches: 13. The CDR3: CASSPSLAGTDRTDTQYF. Written as DNA, the CDR3 is TGTGCCAGCAGCCCTTCCCTAGCGGGAACGGACCGCACAGATACGCAGTATTTT.

The chain is built from TRBV18 and TRBJ1-5, with 9 bases fitting TRBD1. CDR3 length: 16 residues. V was pared by 3 bases and J by 2 bases, with 5 bases of the junction left unmatched. Germline V gene sequence: CDR1 KGHSH, CDR2 LQKENI. The CDR3 loop reads CASSPTRDRGNQPQHF. CDR3 in DNA: TGTGCCAGCTCACCTACCCGGGACAGGGGCAATCAGCCCCAGCATTTT. Combining the CDR3 with reference TRBV18 and TRBJ1-5 gives the whole variable domain NAGVMQNPRHLVRRRGQEARLRCSPMKGHSHVYWYRQLPEEGLKFMVYLQKENIIDESGMPKERFSAEFPKEGPSILRIQQVVRGDSAAYFCASSPTRDRGNQPQHFGDGTRLSIL.